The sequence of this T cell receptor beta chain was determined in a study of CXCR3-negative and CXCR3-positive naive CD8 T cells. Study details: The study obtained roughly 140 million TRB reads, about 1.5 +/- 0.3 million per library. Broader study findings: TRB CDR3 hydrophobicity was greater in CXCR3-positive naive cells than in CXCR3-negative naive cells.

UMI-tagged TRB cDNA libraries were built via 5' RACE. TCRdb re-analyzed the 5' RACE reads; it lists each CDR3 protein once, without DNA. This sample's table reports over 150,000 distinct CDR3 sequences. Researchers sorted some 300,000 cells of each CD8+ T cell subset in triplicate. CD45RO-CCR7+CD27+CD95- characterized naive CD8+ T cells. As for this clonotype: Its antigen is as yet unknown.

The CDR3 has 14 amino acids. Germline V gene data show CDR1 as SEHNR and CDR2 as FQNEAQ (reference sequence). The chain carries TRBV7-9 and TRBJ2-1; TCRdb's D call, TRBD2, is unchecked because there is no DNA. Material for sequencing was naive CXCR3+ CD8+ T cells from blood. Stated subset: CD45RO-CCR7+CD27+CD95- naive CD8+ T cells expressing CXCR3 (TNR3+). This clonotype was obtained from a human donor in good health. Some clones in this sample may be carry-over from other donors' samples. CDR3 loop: CASSLPTRGNEQFF.